This TCR beta chain was recorded in a study of T cells in Graves' hyperthyroidism and ophthalmopathy. V was trimmed by 5 bases and J by 3 bases, leaving 19 bases between them. The length of the CDR3 is 17 residues. CDR1 and CDR2 from the germline V gene are SGHTA and FQGTGA. Every diagnosis used clinical symptoms, serum thyroxine and TRAb, thyroid ultrasound and orbital computed tomography. RNA transcripts served as the template for amplifying TCR beta CDR3 regions. When the TCR CDR3 underwent first-round RT-PCR, the HTBI primer set was used. One entry per CDR3 protein, called by TCRdb with MiXCR from the multiplex PCR reads. The sample consists of a few hundred thousand distinct CDR3 sequences, about 15% of them appearing once. In its sample, this clonotype was seen a few times.

The origin of this receptor is a woman aged 25 to 39 with Graves' ophthalmopathy. The chain joins TRBV7-3 to TRBJ2-2; a possible D gene is TRBD2 (7 bases). The sequencing sample was made of blood. CDR3 sequence reads: CASSQLGGGGDTGELFF. The CDR3 region has the DNA TGTGCCAGCAGCCAACTGGGAGGCGGGGGCGACACCGGGGAGCTGTTTTTT.